The 17 T cell receptor beta chains below come from one sample, sequenced in a study of blood T cell repertoires in COVID-19. TCRdb's table, derived via immunoSEQ multiplex PCR, lists solely in-frame clones and lacks some. The table has over 75,000 clones, about 90% seen once. The source material was peripheral blood. These receptors were obtained from a human donor with active COVID-19. The donor label of this sample is uncertain.

V is TRBV27 and J is TRBJ1-1; D is uncertain. This CDR3 region has 14 residues. Between the trimmed V and J ends, which lost 3 bases and 0 bases, there was a span of 8 bases. The germline CDR1 and CDR2 sequences are MNHEY and SMNVEV (reference sequence). The CDR3 DNA reads TGTGCCAGCAGTTTCCGTCAGATGAACACTGAAGCTTTCTTT. It codes for CASSFRQMNTEAFF.

The V gene is TRBV7-3, the J gene TRBJ2-5, with 9 bases identical to TRBD2. CDR1 is SGHTA and CDR2 is FQGTGA in the germline V gene. Losses at the gene ends were 2 bases for V and 2 bases for J; bases not matched to a gene: 3. The CDR3 covers 15 residues. In DNA, the CDR3 is TGTGCCAGCAGCTTAGCGGGGGGGCTTCAAGAGACCCAGTACTTC. Amino acid sequence: CASSLAGGLQETQYF.

The rearrangement links TRBV5-4 to TRBJ2-5, with 7 bases matching TRBD1. There are 15 residues in the CDR3. V lost 5 bases, J lost 1 base, and 8 bases stayed unmatched. Germline V gives CDR1 SGHNT, CDR2 YYREEE (reference sequence). The CDR3 DNA follows: TGTGCCAGCAGGCAACAACAGGGGCCCCAAGAGACCCAGTACTTC. Its protein is CASRQQQGPQETQYF.

The chain uses TRBV7-9 and TRBJ1-4; 7 nucleotides align to TRBD1. V shed 4 bases and J 0 bases; nucleotides not matched to a gene: 8. Germline-derived CDR1 and CDR2 are SEHNR and FQNEAQ (reference sequence). CDR3 size: 17 residues. The CDR3 nucleotides are TGTGCCAGCAGCTCCGACAGGGAAGTTGCAACTAATGAAAAACTGTTTTTT. This sequence encodes CASSSDREVATNEKLFF.

The chain is built from TRBV7-2 and TRBJ1-1, with D perhaps TRBD1 (5 bases). CDR1 is SGHTA and CDR2 is FQGNSA in the germline V gene. Deletions cut 2 bases from V and 1 base from J, with 11 bases between. The CDR3 has 15 amino acids. CDR3 in DNA: TGTGCCAGCAGCTTATACGGGGGTTCGAACACTGAAGCTTTCTTT. Residues: CASSLYGGSNTEAFF.

This rearrangement joins TRBV25-1 to TRBJ1-2, with a weak D call TRBD1 (5 bases). Germline CDR1 and CDR2: MGHDK and SYGVNS. CDR3 length: 15 amino acids. V dropped 5 bases and J dropped 4 bases, with 17 bases sitting between them. CDR3 sequence: CASSPQAVQIYGYTF. CDR3 DNA: TGTGCCAGCAGTCCACAGGCCGTTCAGATCTATGGCTACACCTTC.

The V and J genes are TRBV27 and TRBJ2-1; D call uncertain. The CDR3 extends over 13 amino acids. Germline V gives CDR1 MNHEY, CDR2 SMNVEV (reference sequence). Trimming cost V 3 bases and J 6 bases, with 9 bases left between them. Here the CDR3 reads CASSFLGVNEQFF. In DNA form, the CDR3 reads TGTGCCAGCAGTTTTCTAGGCGTCAATGAGCAGTTCTTC.

A word on this clone: The same CDR3 also results from other DNA sequences found in this sample. This chain links TRBV7-2 with TRBJ1-2; D remains unclear. The CDR3 is 12 amino acids. Germline assignment: CDR1 SGHTA and CDR2 FQGNSA. Between the trimmed V and J ends, which lost 1 base and 4 bases, there was a span of 4 bases. CDR3 residues: CASSLDSYGYTF. The CDR3 DNA is TGTGCCAGCAGCTTAGACAGCTATGGCTACACCTTC.

This clone was counted only a few times. The J gene is TRBJ1-2, the V gene TRBV27; D is undetermined. The CDR3 is made up of 14 amino acids. Germline CDR1 MNHEY, CDR2 SMNVEV (reference sequence). V gave up 5 bases and J gave up 6 bases, with 16 bases separating them. The CDR3 sequence is CASSPEGRRNGYTF. CDR3 in DNA: TGTGCCAGCAGTCCCGAGGGCAGGAGGAATGGCTACACCTTC.

The chain combines TRBV28 with TRBJ1-1, with no clear D. CDR1 MDHEN and CDR2 SYDVKM come from the germline V gene. V was trimmed by 7 bases and J by 5 bases, leaving 14 bases between them. The CDR3 spans 13 residues. The CDR3 loop reads CASKRGSVTEAFF. The CDR3 DNA follows: TGTGCCAGCAAACGAGGCAGTGTGACTGAAGCTTTCTTT.

V and J are TRBV7-9 and TRBJ2-5; D remains ambiguous. This CDR3 region has 14 residues. V was cut by 0 bases and J by 7 bases, with 12 bases left in between. Germline CDR1 reads SEHNR; CDR2 reads FQNEAQ (reference sequence). CDR3 region: CASSLALGYRTQYF. The CDR3 bases are TGTGCCAGCAGCTTAGCGCTCGGTTATCGGACCCAGTACTTC.

V usage is TRBV6-2 or TRBV6-3 and J usage is TRBJ2-2; TRBD2 might be the D (7 bases). The germline V gene has CDR1 MNHEY and CDR2 SVGEGT. V shed 2 bases and J shed 4 bases, with 8 bases lying between them. There are 14 residues in the CDR3. The CDR3 region has the DNA TGTGCCAGCAGTTACGGGGGGGCCACCGGGGAGCTGTTTTTT. Protein sequence: CASSYGGATGELFF.

This clone was recorded once. This chain links TRBV7-8 with TRBJ2-1; TRBD2 matches 8 bases. The CDR3 covers 16 residues. Germline CDR1 reads SGHVS; CDR2 reads FQNEAQ. The J segment lost 9 bases and the V segment lost 4 bases, leaving 14 bases of the junction unmatched. The CDR3 is CASSSAGNGGAGEQFF. DNA of the CDR3: TGTGCCAGCAGCTCCGCCGGGAACGGGGGGGCCGGTGAGCAGTTCTTC.

The chain combines TRBV5-1 with TRBJ2-2; the D gene is possibly TRBD1 (5 bases). This CDR3 has 18 residues. Per germline, CDR1 SGHRS and CDR2 YFSETQ. V dropped 2 bases and J dropped 0 bases, with 17 bases sitting between them. DNA of the CDR3: TGCGCCAGCAGCTTTGCCTTGTACGGACACCCGAACACCGGGGAGCTGTTTTTT. This translates into CASSFALYGHPNTGELFF.

This chain joins TRBV6-2 or TRBV6-3 and TRBJ2-3, with TRBD1 matching over 9 bases. The CDR3 length is 15 residues. The V gene's germline CDR1 is MNHEY and CDR2 SVGEGT. V dropped 2 bases and J dropped 6; count of bases not matched to a gene: 6. Here the CDR3 reads CASSYRGQGMDTQYF. In nucleotides, the CDR3 is TGTGCCAGCAGTTACAGGGGACAGGGTATGGATACGCAGTATTTT.

This clone was recorded only once. This chain uses TRBV5-4 with TRBJ2-1; D is possibly TRBD2 (5 bases). The CDR3 totals 15 residues. V lost 0 bases to trimming and J lost 2 bases, with 9 bases between them. Germline V CDR1 and CDR2: SGHNT, YYREEE (reference sequence). The CDR3 DNA follows: TGTGCCAGCAGCTTGGCTCCTAGCACCTACAATGAGCAGTTCTTC. Its translation: CASSLAPSTYNEQFF.

This clone was detected many times. The rearrangement joins TRBV15 to TRBJ2-1; TRBD1 aligns across 7 bases. The germline gives CDR1 LNHNV, CDR2 YYDKDF (reference sequence). The CDR3 is 16 residues long. V was pared by 5 bases and J by 6 bases, with 13 bases of the junction left unmatched. The CDR3 coding sequence is TGTGCCACCAGCGTAACGACAGGGAAGGGCCCCAATGAGCAGTTCTTC. It is translated as CATSVTTGKGPNEQFF. The whole variable domain, filled in from reference TRBV15 and TRBJ2-1, reads DAMVIQNPRYQVTQFGKPVTLSCSQTLNHNVMYWYQQKSSQAPKLLFHYYDKDFNNEADTPDNFQSRRPNTSFCFLDIRSPGLGDTAMYLCATSVTTGKGPNEQFFGPGTRLTVL.